This is a list of T cell receptor beta chains from one sample in a study of blood T cell repertoires in COVID-19. Sequenced by immunoSEQ multiplex PCR; TCRdb stores in-frame clones only, minus some. This table holds 150,000 to 200,000 clones, around four fifths found once. The sample was peripheral blood. The receptor source for this set is a woman aged 65 to 85 with COVID-19, enrolled during active disease. CDR3s include the opening cysteine and the closing phenylalanine or tryptophan. The order of the fields is J gene, D gene, V gene, clone size, CDR3 protein, CDR3 DNA. The D gene is left open where the match is weak. Clone size is shown for a subset of rows, as once, few, many or a class of expanded clone.

TRBJ2-3 | . | TRBV15 | . | CATTSGGTDTQYF | TGTGCCACCACATCGGGGGGCACAGATACGCAGTATTTT
TRBJ2-5 | . | TRBV7-8 | . | CASGRVLGETQYF | TGTGCCAGCGGCAGGGTGTTAGGGGAGACCCAGTACTTC
TRBJ2-1 | TRBD1 | TRBV30 | . | CAFKQGAANNEQFF | TGTGCCTTCAAACAGGGGGCCGCAAACAATGAGCAGTTCTTC
TRBJ2-1 | TRBD2 | TRBV5-1 | once | CASSLLGTSGRSNEQFF | TGCGCCAGCAGCTTGTTAGGGACTAGCGGGAGGTCCAATGAGCAGTTCTTC
TRBJ1-4 | . | TRBV2 | . | CALQFGNEKLFF | TGTGCCTTGCAGTTTGGTAATGAAAAACTGTTTTTT
TRBJ1-6 | . | TRBV3-1/TRBV3-2 | few | CASTPRGFNSPLHF | TGTGCCAGCACTCCCAGGGGATTCAATTCACCCCTCCACTTT
TRBJ2-6 | . | TRBV5-4 | . | CASSLGVSGANVLTF | TGTGCCAGCAGCCTCGGGGTTTCTGGGGCCAACGTCCTGACTTTC
TRBJ1-1 | TRBD1 | TRBV5-1 | . | CASISGTGVTEAFF | TGCGCCAGCATTTCCGGGACAGGGGTTACTGAAGCTTTCTTT
TRBJ2-1 | TRBD2 | TRBV18 | . | CASSLGLAGAREQFF | TGTGCCAGCTCACTTGGGCTAGCGGGAGCTCGGGAGCAGTTCTTC
TRBJ1-1 | TRBD1 | TRBV9 | . | CASSAFGDSYTEAFF | TGTGCCAGCAGCGCCTTTGGGGACAGTTACACTGAAGCTTTCTTT
TRBJ2-2 | . | TRBV28 | . | CASGSGWANTGELFF | TGTGCCAGCGGATCAGGCTGGGCGAACACCGGGGAGCTGTTTTTT
TRBJ1-2 | . | TRBV5-1 | . | CASSLDPRLTGDGYTF | TGCGCCAGCAGCTTGGACCCCCGCCTGACAGGAGACGGCTACACCTTC
TRBJ2-5 | TRBD2 | TRBV13 | . | CASSLLAGVGPPETQYF | TGTGCCAGCAGCCTACTAGCGGGAGTAGGCCCCCCAGAGACCCAGTACTTC
TRBJ2-2 | TRBD1 | TRBV6-5 | once | CASSSTGVTGELFF | TGTGCCAGCAGTTCAACAGGGGTCACCGGGGAGCTGTTTTTT
TRBJ1-2 | . | TRBV15 | . | CATSRGGGVYGYTF | TGTGCCACCAGCAGAGGGGGCGGCGTCTATGGCTACACCTTC
TRBJ1-5 | TRBD1 | TRBV28 | . | CASSSLQGAWNQPQHF | TGTGCCAGCAGTTCATTACAGGGGGCTTGGAATCAGCCCCAGCATTTT
TRBJ1-3 | . | TRBV7-2 | . | CASSLTGQSSGNTIYF | TGTGCCAGCAGCTTAACCGGACAGAGCTCTGGAAACACCATATATTTT
TRBJ2-1 | TRBD2 | TRBV11-2 | once | CASSFSGTSGIDEQFF | TGTGCCAGCAGCTTTTCCGGGACTAGCGGGATCGATGAGCAGTTCTTC
TRBJ1-1 | . | TRBV29-1 | . | CSVARERGTEAFF | TGCAGCGTTGCCCGGGAAAGAGGCACTGAAGCTTTCTTT
TRBJ1-2 | . | TRBV10-3 | . | CATKRTELNYGYTF | TGTGCCACGAAACGGACAGAGCTGAACTATGGCTACACCTTC
TRBJ1-4 | . | TRBV28 | . | CASSPWTGWNEKLFF | TGTGCCAGCAGTCCCTGGACTGGGTGGAATGAAAAACTGTTTTTT
TRBJ1-1 | . | TRBV10-1 | . | CAREAAFF | TGCGCCAGGGAGGCAGCTTTCTTT